Shown below are 15 T cell receptor beta chains from a single sample sequenced in a study of cytomegalovirus exposure and HLA in healthy donors. Primers for the PCR totalled 60 Vbeta and 13 Jbeta. TCRdb's table, derived via immunoSEQ multiplex PCR, lists solely in-frame clones and lacks some. The sample yields roughly 120,000 clones, 65% to 90% seen once. The sequencing sample was made of PBMCs. The receptors were sampled from a woman in her twenties or thirties in good health and CMV-seronegative.

The genes are TRBV19 and TRBJ2-2; 7 bases align to TRBD1. The CDR3 is made up of 13 amino acids. The trim removed 5 bases at V and 6 bases at J, leaving 3 bases unmatched. Germline V lookup: CDR1 LNHDA, CDR2 SQIVND (reference sequence). The CDR3 sequence is CASSLTGAGELFF. The CDR3 DNA reads TGTGCCAGTAGTCTTACAGGGGCCGGGGAGCTGTTTTTT.

Only a few counts were recorded for this clone. This chain uses TRBV6-5 with TRBJ2-7, with D maybe TRBD1 (6 bases). Germline loops: CDR1 MNHEY, CDR2 SVGAGI. V dropped 6 bases and J dropped 3 bases, with 18 bases sitting between them. The CDR3 totals 15 residues. For the CDR3, the DNA is TGTGCCAGCAGACTGCACTCGGACAGAAGCTACGAGCAGTACTTC. Translating gives CASRLHSDRSYEQYF.

The gene calls are TRBV5-4 and TRBJ2-5, with 7 positions matching TRBD1. Germline CDR1 SGHNT, CDR2 YYREEE (reference sequence). The CDR3 runs 14 residues. J gave up 2 bases and V 3 bases, and 4 bases lay outside the gene matches. The DNA of the CDR3 is TGTGCCAGCAGCTCTCGGACAGGACAAGAGACCCAGTACTTC. Translating gives CASSSRTGQETQYF.

The V gene is TRBV19, the J gene TRBJ2-5, with 7 bases that match TRBD1. J lost 4 bases, V lost 6 bases, and 14 bases had no gene match. In germline, CDR1 is LNHDA, CDR2 SQIVND (reference sequence). The CDR3 contains 16 residues. The CDR3 DNA sequence: TGTGCCAGTAGGACCAGCGAGAACAGGGGCGGAGAGACCCAGTACTTC. It is translated as CASRTSENRGGETQYF.

The rearrangement links TRBV9 to TRBJ2-2, with D tentatively TRBD1 (5 bases). This CDR3 has 16 amino acids. Trimming took off 0 bases at V and 2 bases at J, with 11 bases between the two ends. Germline lookup yields CDR1 SGDLS and CDR2 YYNGEE. The CDR3 spells CASSVVGHGNTGELFF. CDR3 DNA: TGTGCCAGCAGCGTAGTTGGACACGGTAACACCGGGGAGCTGTTTTTT.

The rearrangement joins TRBV18 to TRBJ2-3, with TRBD2 identical over 11 bases. With V trimmed by 5 bases and J by 1 base, 5 bases remained unmatched. From germline, CDR1 is KGHSH and CDR2 LQKENI. CDR3 length: 16 amino acids. The CDR3 sequence is CASSTGTSGGTDTQYF. CDR3 nucleotide sequence: TGTGCCAGCTCAACCGGGACTAGCGGCGGCACAGATACGCAGTATTTT.

The chain carries TRBV19 and TRBJ2-1; 7 bases fit TRBD2. With V trimmed by 6 bases and J by 0 bases, 5 bases remained unmatched. This CDR3 has 15 residues. Germline CDR1 LNHDA, CDR2 SQIVND (reference sequence). The CDR3 loop reads CASRSAGASYNEQFF. The CDR3 DNA reads as TGTGCCAGTAGGTCCGCGGGAGCCTCCTACAATGAGCAGTTCTTC.

This clone was observed a handful of times. This sequence joins TRBV30 and TRBJ2-2, with D possibly being TRBD2 (6 bases). The CDR3 covers 14 residues. Germline CDR1 reads GTSNPN; CDR2 reads SVGIG (reference sequence). Trimming stripped 3 bases from V and 9 bases from J, with 17 bases between. CDR3 nucleotides: TGTGCCTGGAGCCCCCCCGGGCTAGCGAGGGAGCTGTTTTTT. This translates into CAWSPPGLARELFF. The variable domain in full, completed from reference TRBV30 and TRBJ2-2, reads SQTIHQWPATLVQPVGSPLSLECTVEGTSNPNLYWYRQAAGRGLQLLFYSVGIGQISSEVPQNLSASRPQDRQFILSSKKLLLSDSGFYLCAWSPPGLARELFFGEGSRLTVL.

This chain joins TRBV5-1 and TRBJ2-3, with a possible D match to TRBD1 (6 bases). This CDR3 spans 14 amino acids. Looked up from germline, CDR1 is SGHRS and CDR2 is YFSETQ. V was shortened by 4 bases and J by 4 bases, with 13 bases between the two germline ends. The chain's CDR3 is CASSEGPGADTQYF. The CDR3 coding sequence is TGCGCCAGCAGCGAAGGACCAGGGGCAGATACGCAGTATTTT.

This CDR3 is CASTPPTGTEAFF. Written as DNA, the CDR3 is TGTGCCAGCACCCCCCCGACGGGCACTGAAGCTTTCTTT. This sequence joins TRBV4-2 and TRBJ1-1; D is unclear. This CDR3 is built from 13 residues. The germline CDR1 and CDR2 sequences are LGHNA and YNFKEQ. With 7 bases removed from V and 4 bases from J, the gap between germline ends came to 13 bases.

This chain connects TRBV21-1 to TRBJ1-1. TRBV21-1 counts as a pseudogene. The CDR3 runs 16 residues. The CDR3 spells CASIGRAGLMNTEAFF. The CDR3 DNA follows: TGTGCCAGCATTGGTCGAGCGGGACTGATGAACACTGAAGCTTTCTTT.

Notes on this clone: An end of the junction differs from the germline gene, which may be a read error. The chain recombines TRBV28 with TRBJ2-7; D possibly corresponds to TRBD2 (6 bases). The CDR3 covers 18 residues. The germline gives CDR1 MDHEN, CDR2 SYDVKM. The CDR3 loop reads CVSSLDSGGAGSSYEQYF. The CDR3 bases are TGTGTCAGCAGTTTAGATTCTGGAGGGGCCGGGAGCTCCTACGAGCAGTACTTC.

The chain recombines TRBV5-4 with TRBJ1-1; perhaps TRBD1 as D (6 bases). Trimming took off 3 bases at V and 3 bases at J, with 12 bases between the two ends. The CDR3 has 14 amino acids. Germline lookup yields CDR1 SGHNT and CDR2 YYREEE (reference sequence). CDR3 DNA: TGTGCCAGCAGCTCGGACAGCTTGGACACTGAAGCTTTCTTT. Encoded protein: CASSSDSLDTEAFF.

This chain connects TRBV7-2 to TRBJ1-3, with D unresolved. CDR1 is SGHTA and CDR2 is FQGNSA in the germline V gene. The CDR3 is made up of 14 amino acids. V was trimmed by 0 bases and J by 0 bases, leaving 3 bases between them. The CDR3 loop reads CASSLAISGNTIYF. As DNA, the CDR3 is TGTGCCAGCAGCTTAGCTATCTCTGGAAACACCATATATTTT.

The J gene is TRBJ1-1, the V gene TRBV27; 10 bases are shared with TRBD1. Trimming cost V 3 bases and J 4 bases; bases outside gene matches: 5. The CDR3 sequence is 15 residues long. Germline V gene lookup returns CDR1 MNHEY and CDR2 SMNVEV (reference sequence). In nucleotides, the CDR3 is TGTGCCAGCAGTTTCCTTGGACAGGGGGGCACTGAAGCTTTCTTT. Translated: CASSFLGQGGTEAFF.